This TCR beta chain was identified in a study of T-cell reconstitution after alpha-beta-depleted transplantation in children. Findings and limits, study-wide: Surviving recipient cells, namely T cells and thymic progenitors, were the source of high day-60 TCRbeta diversity in some patients. At the one-year point after transplant, T-cell counts and TCRbeta diversity were found to come mostly from T cells that had been newly produced.

Trimming left V 5 bases short and J 7 bases short, with 14 bases between. There are 14 residues in the CDR3. Germline CDR1 and CDR2: KGHDR and SFDVKD. Unique molecular identifiers were built into the TCRbeta library. TCRdb passed the PCR reads through MiXCR, listing each CDR3 protein once. The sample lists hundreds of thousands of distinct CDR3 sequences, around 15% occurring once. Only a few counts were recorded for this clonotype. Its target is not known. The J gene is TRBJ2-1, the V gene TRBV24-1; TRBD1 is a possible D gene (5 bases). The sample consisted of PBMCs, mostly from graft donor cells, taken 360 days after TCRalphabeta/CD19-depleted stem cell transplant. This receptor was identified in a boy under two years old who had a stem cell transplant for Wiskott-Aldrich syndrome, so the T cells may come from the graft donor. In DNA, the CDR3 is TGTGCCACCAGTGTCACAGGTAGGGCGAATGAGCAGTTCTTC. Translating gives CATSVTGRANEQFF.